Shown below are 25 T cell receptor beta chains from a single sample sequenced in a study of Ad26.COV2.S vaccination and SARS-CoV-2 variants. Treatment noted: 15 to 20 received Ad26.COV2.S at low or high dose, single or two shots; five or six received placebo; per-sample allocation not given. On day 63 after the first injection, vaccine and placebo recipients gave samples. Assay used: immunoSEQ multiplex PCR; TCRdb lists only in-frame clones, some missing. This sample carries roughly 700,000 clones, around 89% of them seen once, and the ten largest clones take over 1.3%. Sequenced material: peripheral blood, taken in a trial of Ad26.COV2.S vaccine versus placebo. The receptors stem from a person aged 18-60 years who received the Ad26.COV2.S COVID-19 vaccine or a placebo.

This chain links TRBV30 with TRBJ1-5, with D tentatively TRBD1 (6 bases). From germline, CDR1 is GTSNPN and CDR2 SVGIG (reference sequence). V was pared by 3 bases and J by 3 bases, with 9 bases between. There are 13 residues in the CDR3. CDR3 in amino acids: CAWSQGNNQPQHF. The CDR3 DNA reads TGTGCCTGGAGCCAGGGGAACAATCAGCCCCAGCATTTT.

The chain links TRBV30 to TRBJ1-5; D gene ambiguous. V dropped 2 bases and J dropped 8 bases, with 13 bases sitting between them. The CDR3 extends over 13 amino acids. Germline V gene sequence: CDR1 GTSNPN, CDR2 SVGIG (reference sequence). The CDR3 DNA follows: TGTGCCTGGAGTAACGGGGTGTTAGAGCCCCAGCATTTT. It translates to CAWSNGVLEPQHF.

The CDR3: CASSPHPAGTSSLEQYF. Here the CDR3 DNA reads TGTGCCAGCAGTCCCCACCCCGCCGGGACTAGCTCCCTCGAGCAGTACTTC. The V call is TRBV2, the J call TRBJ2-7, with 9 bases fitting TRBD2. The CDR3 length is 17 residues. V lost 5 bases and J lost 6; bases outside the gene matches: 17. CDR1 SNHLY and CDR2 FYNNEI come from the germline V gene. The variable domain in full, with the rest retrieved from reference TRBV2 and TRBJ2-7, is EPEVTQTPSHQVTQMGQEVILRCVPISNHLYFYWYRQILGQKVEFLVSFYNNEISEKSEIFDDQFSVERPDGSNFTLKIRSTKLEDSAMYFCASSPHPAGTSSLEQYFGPGTRLTVT.

The chain recombines TRBV5-6 with TRBJ1-1; D unclear. V was shortened by 7 bases and J by 1 base, with 11 bases between the two germline ends. Germline CDR1 and CDR2: SGHDT and YYEEEE. The CDR3 is 13 residues long. In DNA form, the CDR3 reads TGTGCCAGCTTAGGCTGGGAGAACACTGAAGCTTTCTTT. Its translation: CASLGWENTEAFF.

The genes are TRBV3-1 (or the pseudogene TRBV3-2) and TRBJ1-2, with D perhaps matching TRBD1 (5 bases). Trimming removed 0 bases from V and 4 bases from J, with 15 bases in between. Per the germline V gene, CDR1 is LGHDT and CDR2 is YNNKEL (reference sequence). CDR3 length: 16 residues. CDR3 residues: CASSQDVQGGFYGYTF. In DNA form, the CDR3 reads TGTGCCAGCAGCCAAGATGTGCAGGGAGGGTTCTATGGCTACACCTTC.

Comments on this clone: At the DNA level, this CDR3 is encoded by other sequences in the same sample as well. The rearrangement joins TRBV9 to TRBJ1-6, with a tentative D call TRBD1 (5 bases). V was pared by 2 bases and J by 6 bases, with 9 bases between. The CDR3 totals 14 residues. The germline V gene has CDR1 SGDLS and CDR2 YYNGEE. The CDR3 loop reads CASSVDSLNSPLHF. The CDR3 coding sequence is TGTGCCAGCAGCGTCGACAGTCTTAATTCACCCCTCCACTTT.

The V and J genes are TRBV7-2 and TRBJ2-4; TRBD2 matches at 7 bases. V was clipped by 5 bases and J by 4 bases; unmatched bases: 8. CDR1 and CDR2 from the germline V gene are SGHTA and FQGNSA. This CDR3 is built from 15 residues. This CDR3 is CASSRWGGGKNIQYF. For the CDR3, the DNA is TGTGCCAGCAGCCGTTGGGGGGGAGGGAAAAACATTCAGTACTTC.

V is TRBV6-1 and J is TRBJ1-1, with 7 bases identical to TRBD1. Trimming at V came to 4 bases and at J to 4 bases, leaving 12 bases not matched to a gene. Germline CDR1 and CDR2: MNHNS and SASEGT. There are 16 residues in the CDR3. The CDR3: CASSGDDRAWVTEAFF. For the CDR3, the DNA is TGTGCCAGCAGTGGGGATGACAGGGCTTGGGTCACTGAAGCTTTCTTT.

The chain combines TRBV4-1 with TRBJ2-6; 8 nucleotides match TRBD1. Germline lookup yields CDR1 MGHRA and CDR2 YSYEKL. CDR3 length equals 18 residues. The J segment lost 4 bases and the V segment lost 0 bases, leaving 8 bases of the junction unmatched. In nucleotides, the CDR3 is TGCGCCAGCAGCCAAGACCCGGACAGGGCGAACGGGGCCAACGTCCTGACTTTC. It codes for CASSQDPDRANGANVLTF.

The V and J genes are TRBV2 and TRBJ1-3; no reliable D call. Per the germline V gene, CDR1 is SNHLY and CDR2 is FYNNEI. V lost 7 bases and J 0 bases, leaving 13 bases between the germline ends. This CDR3 spans 15 amino acids. In DNA form, the CDR3 reads TGTGCCAGCACTAGAGACCGGGCCTCTGGAAACACCATATATTTT. It translates to CASTRDRASGNTIYF.

The genes are TRBV19 and TRBJ2-3; tentative D call: TRBD2 (5 bases). The CDR3 loop spans 13 amino acids. Germline values: CDR1 LNHDA, CDR2 SQIVND (reference sequence). V was trimmed by 3 bases and J by 5 bases, leaving 9 bases between them. The CDR3 DNA is TGTGCCAGTAGTATCATCCGGGGAGATACGCAGTATTTT. It translates to CASSIIRGDTQYF.

The genes are TRBV10-1 and TRBJ2-7; D gene uncertain. The V gene's germline CDR1 is WNHNN and CDR2 SYGVQD (reference sequence). CDR3 size: 11 residues. Trimming stripped 2 bases from V and 7 bases from J, with 6 bases between. The CDR3 DNA follows: TGCGCCAGCAGTGAGAGTCGAGAGCAGTACTTC. Residues: CASSESREQYF.

This clone appeared a single time. The chain links TRBV5-4 to TRBJ2-3, with 11 nucleotides matching TRBD2. Losses at the gene ends were 2 bases for V and 4 bases for J; bases not matched to a gene: 9. This CDR3 contains 17 residues. Germline V CDR1 and CDR2: SGHNT, YYREEE (reference sequence). DNA of the CDR3: TGTGCCAGCAGCTTCGGGACTAGCGGCACTTGGGCAGATACGCAGTATTTT. Amino acids: CASSFGTSGTWADTQYF. The whole variable domain, filled in from reference TRBV5-4 and TRBJ2-3, reads ETGVTQSPTHLIKTRGQQVTLRCSSQSGHNTVSWYQQALGQGPQFIFQYYREEENGRGNFPPRFSGLQFPNYSSELNVNALELDDSALYLCASSFGTSGTWADTQYFGPGTRLTVL.

The chain joins TRBV6-6 to TRBJ1-1; D gene unclear. With 2 bases removed from V and 6 bases from J, the gap between germline ends came to 10 bases. The CDR3 has 13 residues. The V gene's germline CDR1 is MNHNY and CDR2 SVGAGI (reference sequence). CDR3 sequence: CASSYRNYPEAFF. The CDR3 DNA is TGTGCCAGCAGTTACAGGAATTACCCTGAAGCTTTCTTT.

The CDR3 is CATSRDPGPGELFF. The CDR3 DNA reads TGTGCCACCAGCAGAGATCCGGGACCCGGGGAGCTGTTTTTT. This rearrangement joins TRBV15 to TRBJ2-2; D is perhaps TRBD1 or TRBD2 (5 bases each). Trimming pared 0 bases from V and 6 bases from J, leaving 8 bases between. The germline gives CDR1 LNHNV, CDR2 YYDKDF (reference sequence). The CDR3 contains 14 residues.

The chain has TRBV30 and TRBJ2-6, with D perhaps given as TRBD1 or TRBD2 (6 bases each). Germline CDR1 and CDR2: GTSNPN and SVGIG (reference sequence). This CDR3 is 13 amino acids long. CDR3 bases: TGTGCTCGAGGGGGGACTGGGGCCAACGTCCTGACTTTC. This gives the protein CARGGTGANVLTF.

The rearrangement uses TRBV6-6 and TRBJ2-5, with D possibly matching TRBD1 (6 bases). This CDR3 has 13 residues. From germline, CDR1 is MNHNY and CDR2 SVGAGI (reference sequence). Trimming cost V 6 bases and J 1 base, with 9 bases left between them. In DNA form, the CDR3 reads TGTGCCAGCAGCCAACAGGGCCAAGAGACCCAGTACTTC. This translates into CASSQQGQETQYF.

The rearrangement uses TRBV14 and TRBJ2-5; 7 positions match TRBD2. J was trimmed by 5 bases and V by 0 bases; bases with no gene match: 9. The germline gives CDR1 SGHDN, CDR2 FVKESK. CDR3 length equals 16 residues. Here the CDR3 reads CASSQDGGEGQETQYF. The CDR3 region has the DNA TGTGCCAGCAGCCAAGATGGGGGGGAGGGCCAGGAGACCCAGTACTTC.

This clone occurred a few times. J is TRBJ1-6 and V is TRBV5-5; D is undetermined. CDR1 is SGHKS, CDR2 YYEKEE, per germline (reference sequence). The CDR3 is 14 residues long. Deletions cut 5 bases from V and 11 bases from J, with 17 bases between. The CDR3 bases are TGTGCCAGCAGGTTAGACGGTTGGCTTCCACCCCTCCACTTT. Translation: CASRLDGWLPPLHF. Together with reference TRBV5-5 and TRBJ1-6, the CDR3 gives the full variable domain: DAGVTQSPTHLIKTRGQQVTLRCSPISGHKSVSWYQQVLGQGPQFIFQYYEKEERGRGNFPDRFSARQFPNYSSELNVNALLLGDSALYLCASRLDGWLPPLHFGNGTRLTVT.

This clone was recorded a few times. This chain links TRBV30 with TRBJ1-2; 10 positions agree with TRBD1. The CDR3 length is 13 residues. V lost 0 bases and J lost 7; bases outside the gene matches: 2. CDR1 is GTSNPN, CDR2 SVGIG, per germline (reference sequence). The CDR3 region has the DNA TGTGCCTGGAGTGTAAGGGACAGGGGTGGCTACACCTTC. Amino acid sequence: CAWSVRDRGGYTF.

This clone occurred once. This sequence joins TRBV6-4 and TRBJ2-5; no reliable D call. Germline CDR1 reads MRHNA; CDR2 reads SNTAGT. The CDR3 is 14 residues long. Deletions cut 4 bases from V and 1 base from J, with 10 bases between. The CDR3 is CASSATGSQETQYF. CDR3 DNA: TGTGCCAGCAGTGCCACGGGTTCCCAAGAGACCCAGTACTTC.

The chain carries TRBV6-1 and TRBJ1-2, with unresolved D. CDR1 and CDR2 (germline): MNHNS, SASEGT. V lost 3 bases and J 5 bases, leaving 10 bases between the germline ends. This CDR3 comprises 13 residues. CDR3 in amino acids: CASSDRRRYGYTF. The CDR3 coding sequence is TGTGCCAGCAGTGATCGACGAAGATATGGCTACACCTTC.

About this clone: This sample also contains other DNA sequences that code for the same CDR3. This rearrangement joins TRBV5-4 to TRBJ2-3; D gene ambiguous. CDR3 length: 15 residues. Germline CDR1 and CDR2: SGHNT and YYREEE (reference sequence). Trimming left V 0 bases short and J 0 bases short, with 8 bases between. CDR3 DNA: TGTGCCAGCAGCTTGGCGGGTCCTAGCACAGATACGCAGTATTTT. Translation: CASSLAGPSTDTQYF. Supplemented by reference TRBV5-4 and TRBJ2-3, the full variable domain reads ETGVTQSPTHLIKTRGQQVTLRCSSQSGHNTVSWYQQALGQGPQFIFQYYREEENGRGNFPPRFSGLQFPNYSSELNVNALELDDSALYLCASSLAGPSTDTQYFGPGTRLTVL.

The chain carries TRBV18 and TRBJ1-3; no clear D. This CDR3 is 15 amino acids long. With 5 bases removed from V and 0 bases from J, the gap between germline ends came to 11 bases. Germline lookup yields CDR1 KGHSH and CDR2 LQKENI. CDR3 nucleotides: TGTGCCAGCTCATCCTTCACGGACTCTGGAAACACCATATATTTT. Translating gives CASSSFTDSGNTIYF.

Here the CDR3 DNA reads TGTGCCAGCAGTGACCCTCCGGGGACCCAGTACTTC. Amino acids: CASSDPPGTQYF. The J gene is TRBJ2-5, the V gene TRBV6-4, with D unclear. The CDR3 has 12 residues. Per the germline V gene, CDR1 is MRHNA and CDR2 is SNTAGT. Trimming took 2 bases from V and 7 from J, leaving 8 bases between them.